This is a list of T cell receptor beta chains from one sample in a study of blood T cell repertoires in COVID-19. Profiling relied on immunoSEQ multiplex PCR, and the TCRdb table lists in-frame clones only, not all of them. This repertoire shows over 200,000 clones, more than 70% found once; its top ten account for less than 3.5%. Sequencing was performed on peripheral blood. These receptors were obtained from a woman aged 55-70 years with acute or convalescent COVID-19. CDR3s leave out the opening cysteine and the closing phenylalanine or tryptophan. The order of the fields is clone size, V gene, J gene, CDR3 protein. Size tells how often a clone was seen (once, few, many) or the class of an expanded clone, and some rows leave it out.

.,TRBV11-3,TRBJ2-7,ASSPGGQAPEDEQY
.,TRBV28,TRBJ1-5,ASSTGQGRVFIQPQH
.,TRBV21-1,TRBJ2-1,ASSKTDVANTYNEQF
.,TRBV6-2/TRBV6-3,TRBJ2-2,ASSHRTPQATGELF
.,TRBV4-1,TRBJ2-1,ASSQAGQGLEGEQF
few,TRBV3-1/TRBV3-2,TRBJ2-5,ASSQVKRGGETQY
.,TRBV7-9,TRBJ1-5,ASSRTGDSNQPQH
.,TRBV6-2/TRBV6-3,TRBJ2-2,ASSSALAGGLTGELF
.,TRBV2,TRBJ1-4,ASSTSGGWNEKLF
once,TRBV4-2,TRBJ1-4,ASSPLDRGGFGEKLF
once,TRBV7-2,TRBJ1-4,ASSIRTGATNEKLF
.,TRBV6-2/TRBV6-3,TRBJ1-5,ASSTGTRDQPQH
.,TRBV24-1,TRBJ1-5,ATRAGADSPQH
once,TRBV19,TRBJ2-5,ASSLGLAGGQQTQY
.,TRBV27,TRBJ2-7,ASSFRETYEQY
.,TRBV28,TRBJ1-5,ASSLTGKGANQPQH
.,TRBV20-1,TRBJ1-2,STRVNYGYT
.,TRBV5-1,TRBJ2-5,ANPPIDSQETQY
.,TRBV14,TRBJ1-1,ASSWTPNTEAF
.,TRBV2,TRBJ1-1,ASSETDSEAF
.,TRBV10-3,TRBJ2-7,ATAFDSSYEQY
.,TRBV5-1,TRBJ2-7,ASSLGPMGGSYEQY
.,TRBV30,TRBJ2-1,ACQRRSLMNNEQF
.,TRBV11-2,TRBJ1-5,ASSLRSGTPQH
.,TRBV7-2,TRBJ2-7,ASSMSGGATYEQY
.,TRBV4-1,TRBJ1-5,ASSQGTGADQPQH
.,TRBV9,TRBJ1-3,ASSPSGLLSSGNTIY
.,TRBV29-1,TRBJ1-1,SVATEGLEAF
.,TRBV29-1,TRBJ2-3,SVRYYGQGPDTQY
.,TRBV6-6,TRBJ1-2,ASSYSPSTYGYT
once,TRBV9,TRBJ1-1,ASSARDSLWTEAF
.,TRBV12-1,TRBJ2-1,ASSSRTGYNEQF
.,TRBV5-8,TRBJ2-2,ASTRGLTNTGELF
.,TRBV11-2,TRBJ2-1,ASSLDTGTPYSSYNEQF
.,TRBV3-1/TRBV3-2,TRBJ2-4,ASSHRGPKQNIQY
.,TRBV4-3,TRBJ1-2,ASSLERRGGGYT
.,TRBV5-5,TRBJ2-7,ASSFTIISYEQY
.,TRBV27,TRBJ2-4,ASSRQGVAKNIQY
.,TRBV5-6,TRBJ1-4,ASSFGQLYNEKLF
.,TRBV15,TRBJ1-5,ATSRDGGRGRNQPQH
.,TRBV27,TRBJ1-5,ASSDRGITPQH
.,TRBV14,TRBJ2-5,ASSLRGETQY
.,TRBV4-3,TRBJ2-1,ASSQDRLSWDRDNEQF
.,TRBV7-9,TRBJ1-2,ASSSLDRGQLDYGYT
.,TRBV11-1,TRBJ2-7,ASSLGVGTGFYEQY
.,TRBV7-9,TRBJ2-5,ASSLYSQETQY
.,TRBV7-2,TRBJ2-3,ASSFLAGGRSDTQY
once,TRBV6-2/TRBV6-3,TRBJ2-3,ASSPGSSGTDTQY
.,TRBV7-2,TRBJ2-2,ASSSEGMTGELF
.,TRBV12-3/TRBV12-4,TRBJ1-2,ASREGGQGGYT
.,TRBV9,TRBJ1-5,ASSVEGTGSQPQH